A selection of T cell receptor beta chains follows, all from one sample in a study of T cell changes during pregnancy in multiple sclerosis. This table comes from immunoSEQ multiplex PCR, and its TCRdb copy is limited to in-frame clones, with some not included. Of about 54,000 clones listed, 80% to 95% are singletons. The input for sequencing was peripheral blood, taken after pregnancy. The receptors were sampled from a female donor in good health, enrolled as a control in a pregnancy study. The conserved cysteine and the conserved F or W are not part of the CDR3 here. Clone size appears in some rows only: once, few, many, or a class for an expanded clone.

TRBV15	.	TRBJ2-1	ATSRDRGAGTSVYEQF
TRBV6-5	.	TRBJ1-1	ASKLDGRNTEAF
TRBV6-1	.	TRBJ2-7	ASSEGGTGGEQY
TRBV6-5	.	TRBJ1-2	ASSSSDGILYGYT
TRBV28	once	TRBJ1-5	ASSSGQGGTNSNQPQH
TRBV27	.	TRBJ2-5	ASSTVAGQQETQY
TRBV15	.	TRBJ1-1	ATRQSANTEAF
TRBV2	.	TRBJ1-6	ASSGDRDSNNSPLH
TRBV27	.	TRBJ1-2	ASSIGTGRDYGYT
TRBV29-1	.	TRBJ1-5	SPGLMPQPQH
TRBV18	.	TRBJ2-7	ASSPISREGGREQY
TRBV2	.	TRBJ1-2	ASMEYTENYGYT
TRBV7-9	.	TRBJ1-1	ASSFTGLNTEAF
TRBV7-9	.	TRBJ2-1	ASSTLAGGPINEQF
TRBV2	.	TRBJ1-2	ASSLGALNYGYT